Listed here are 4 T cell receptor beta chains from one sample, sequenced in a study of response to subunit inactivated influenza vaccine. TCRdb re-called the RT-PCR reads with MiXCR, one entry per CDR3 protein. Of roughly 570,000 distinct CDR3 sequences detected, roughly 13% appear once; the ten largest clones hold 10% to 15%. The sequences come from PBMCs from blood, collected more than 35 days after vaccination. The receptors come from a man aged 45-65 years who received an inactivated influenza vaccine.

This clonotype was picked up a small number of times. The J gene is TRBJ1-4, the V gene TRBV7-2; a weak D match, TRBD1 (5 bases). V was cut by 1 base and J by 0 bases, with 18 bases left in between. The germline gives CDR1 SGHTA, CDR2 FQGNSA. The CDR3 has 19 amino acids. The CDR3 here is CASSLVAGYGTTTNEKLFF. The CDR3 nucleotides read TGTGCCAGCAGCTTAGTCGCAGGGTATGGGACTACAACTAATGAAAAACTGTTTTTT.

This clonotype was detected only a few times. The CDR3 DNA reads as TGCGCCAGCAGCCAGGAGGGACAGGGAGAGACCCAGTACTTC. It specifies CASSQEGQGETQYF. This chain uses TRBV4-1 with TRBJ2-5, with 9 nucleotides matching TRBD1. This CDR3 is 14 amino acids long. CDR1 is MGHRA, CDR2 YSYEKL, per germline. Trimming cost V 3 bases and J 4 bases; bases outside gene matches: 3.

This clonotype was recorded many times. The chain links TRBV27 to TRBJ1-1, with D tentatively TRBD1 (6 bases). Trimming stripped 3 bases from V and 0 bases from J, with 8 bases between. The V gene's germline CDR1 is MNHEY and CDR2 SMNVEV (reference sequence). This CDR3 is built from 14 residues. CDR3 nucleotide sequence: TGTGCCAGCAGTTTCCAGGGGATGAACACTGAAGCTTTCTTT. This translates into CASSFQGMNTEAFF.

The table lists this clonotype with a few counts. The rearrangement links TRBV12-3 or TRBV12-4 to TRBJ1-6; weak D call: TRBD1 (5 bases). Trimming pared 3 bases from V and 8 bases from J, leaving 8 bases between. The CDR3 contains 13 residues. CDR3 in DNA: TGTGCCAGCAGTTTTACAGGAGATTCACCCCTCCACTTT. Residues: CASSFTGDSPLHF.